These T cell receptor beta chains were read from a single sample in a study of T cells in Graves' hyperthyroidism and ophthalmopathy. Each CDR3 protein gets one entry after TCRdb re-called the multiplex PCR reads with MiXCR. Of around 430,000 distinct CDR3 sequences detected, 14% to 15% appear once; the ten largest clones hold 30% to 35%. Sequenced: blood. Every receptor here comes from a woman in her twenties or thirties with Graves' hyperthyroidism. The CDR3 runs from the conserved cysteine through the conserved F or W. A D gene is named only where the DNA matches it firmly. Only some rows state a clone size, as once, few, many or a class for expanded clones.

cdr3_aa | cdr3_nt | clone_size | v_call | d_call | j_call
CATSRETSGISTDTQYF | TGTGCCACCAGCAGAGAGACTAGCGGGATAAGCACAGATACGCAGTATTTT | few | TRBV15 | TRBD2 | TRBJ2-3
CASSGDRGYDEQFF | TGTGCCAGCAGCGGTGACAGGGGGTACGATGAGCAGTTCTTC | NA | TRBV9 | TRBD1 | TRBJ2-1
CSARGEGAGGVLAQYF | TGCAGTGCTAGAGGAGAGGGAGCGGGAGGGGTTTTGGCCCAGTACTTC | many | TRBV20-1 | TRBD2 | TRBJ2-5
CASSLRLAGVKDTQYF | TGTGCCAGCAGTTTACGACTAGCGGGAGTTAAAGATACGCAGTATTTT | many | TRBV12-3/TRBV12-4 | TRBD2 | TRBJ2-3
CASSLTLYNEQFF | TGTGCCAGCAGTCTGACACTTTACAATGAGCAGTTCTTC | many | TRBV2 | NA | TRBJ2-1
CASSERGKPDTQYF | TGTGCCAGCAGTGAACGGGGGAAACCAGATACGCAGTATTTT | many | TRBV2 | NA | TRBJ2-3
CAWSDPHQGKLPLHF | TGTGCCTGGAGTGACCCGCACCAGGGGAAGTTACCCCTCCACTTT | many | TRBV30 | NA | TRBJ1-6
CAFPRTGEADTQYF | TGTGCCTTTCCTCGGACAGGGGAAGCAGATACGCAGTATTTT | few | TRBV30 | TRBD1 | TRBJ2-3
CASSIQGSEPSNQPQHF | TGTGCCAGCAGTATACAGGGGAGTGAGCCTAGCAATCAGCCCCAGCATTTT | NA | TRBV28 | TRBD1 | TRBJ1-5
CASSLGTGVVAEAFF | TGTGCCAGCAGCCTGGGCACAGGGGTGGTGGCTGAAGCTTTCTTT | few | TRBV7-9 | TRBD1 | TRBJ1-1
CATSDPTFRGYNEQFF | TGTGCCACCAGTGACCCAACCTTCCGGGGGTACAATGAGCAGTTCTTC | NA | TRBV24-1 | NA | TRBJ2-1
CASTKDRDYGYTF | TGTGCCAGCACCAAGGACAGAGACTATGGCTACACCTTC | many | TRBV6-1 | NA | TRBJ1-2
CASRFSGPYEQYF | TGTGCCAGCAGGTTTAGCGGTCCCTACGAGCAGTACTTC | few | TRBV28 | NA | TRBJ2-7
CASSFWAGSETQYF | TGCGCCAGCAGCTTTTGGGCGGGATCAGAGACCCAGTACTTC | few | TRBV5-1 | NA | TRBJ2-5